This paragraph reports one T cell receptor (beta chain). Its antigen is undetermined. Assay used: immunoSEQ multiplex PCR; TCRdb lists only in-frame clones, some missing. The sample contains under 35,000 clones, less than 80% of which appear only once. The data originate from a study of vaccination effects on CD4 cells after COVID-19. After expansion with viral peptide pools in the ViraFEST assay, antigen-specific CD4+ T cells were sequenced. Once cultured for 9 to 11 days, the cells underwent separation to obtain CD4+ T cells. Either the BNT162b2 or mRNA-1273 vaccine was given to participants in two doses. Trimming stripped 6 bases from V and 6 bases from J, with 11 bases between. CDR1 is MNHEY and CDR2 is SVGAGI in the germline V gene. CDR3 size: 12 residues.

Material: CD4+ T cells from PBMCs cultured with SARS-CoV-2 spike peptides, obtained after COVID-19 vaccination. The chain recombines TRBV6-5 with TRBJ1-1, with D possibly being TRBD1 (6 bases). This TCR derives from a human donor who received a COVID-19 vaccine. In DNA, the CDR3 is TGTGCCAGCAGCCCGAGGGGGGCTGAAGCTTTCTTT. This codes for CASSPRGAEAFF.